The rows below give T cell receptor beta chains drawn from one sample of a study of shared clonotypes between healthy human individuals. TCRdb keeps only in-frame clones here, not all; method: immunoSEQ multiplex PCR. The sample lists 2.5 million or so clones, more than 90% occurring once. Material: naive CD4+ T cells sorted from blood. The receptor set was obtained from a man aged 18 to 29 in good health. CDR3s include the opening cysteine and the closing phenylalanine or tryptophan. A D gene is named only where the DNA matches it firmly. Clone size is given for some rows only: seen once, a few or many times, or a class if the clone is expanded.

d_call j_call clone_size v_call cdr3_aa cdr3_nt
- TRBJ2-3 - TRBV5-4 CASSPGGPTDTQYF TGTGCCAGCAGCCCGGGGGGCCCGACAGATACGCAGTATTTT
TRBD1 TRBJ1-2 - TRBV25-1 CASSTGGPYGYTF TGTGCCAGCAGTACAGGGGGTCCCTATGGCTACACCTTC
- TRBJ2-3 - TRBV4-1 CASSQEPSTDTQYF TGCGCCAGCAGCCAAGAGCCCAGCACAGATACGCAGTATTTT
- TRBJ2-7 - TRBV6-4 CASSGGPSSYEQYF TGTGCCAGCAGTGGGGGCCCCTCATCCTACGAGCAGTACTTC
- TRBJ2-7 few TRBV6-4 CASSEQYF TGTGCCAGCAGTGAGCAGTACTTC
- TRBJ2-7 - TRBV30 CAWSPNVQRSSYEQYF TGTGCCTGGAGTCCAAACGTCCAGCGGAGCTCCTACGAGCAGTACTTC
- TRBJ1-2 - TRBV5-1 CASSEMQGVYGYTF TGCGCCAGCAGCGAAATGCAGGGAGTCTATGGCTACACCTTC
- TRBJ2-2 - TRBV6-5 CASSRGYTGELFF TGTGCCAGCAGCCGGGGGTACACCGGGGAGCTGTTTTTT
- TRBJ1-2 once TRBV6-5 CASSFTGRKDYGYTF TGTGCCAGCAGTTTTACAGGGAGAAAGGACTATGGCTACACCTTC
- TRBJ1-5 - TRBV18 CASSPFPGADWNQPQHF TGTGCCAGCTCACCATTCCCGGGGGCGGATTGGAATCAGCCCCAGCATTTT
TRBD1 TRBJ1-6 - TRBV18 CASSPGTGDSPLHF TGTGCCAGCTCACCGGGGACAGGGGACTCACCCCTCCACTTT
TRBD1 TRBJ2-2 - TRBV5-1 CASEPGQGAGELFF TGCGCCAGCGAACCGGGACAGGGAGCCGGGGAGCTGTTTTTT
- TRBJ2-1 - TRBV6-5 CASSYRGGAVDNEQFF TGTGCCAGCAGTTACCGAGGCGGGGCCGTCGACAATGAGCAGTTCTTC
- TRBJ1-1 - TRBV6-1 CASSTPLRQLLGAFF TGTGCCAGCAGTACCCCCCTCAGGCAGCTTCTTGGTGCTTTCTTT
TRBD1 TRBJ1-2 once TRBV10-2 CASSSQGEDYGYTF TGCGCCAGCAGTTCCCAGGGGGAAGACTATGGCTACACCTTC
TRBD1 TRBJ2-6 - TRBV5-6 CASSKDRLNSGANVLTF TGTGCCAGCAGCAAGGACAGGTTAAACTCTGGGGCCAACGTCCTGACTTTC
- TRBJ1-4 - TRBV19 CASSTHWGTNEKLFF TGTGCCAGTAGTACCCATTGGGGGACTAATGAAAAACTGTTTTTT
- TRBJ2-7 - TRBV29-1 CSVSFRLASYYEQYF TGCAGCGTTTCCTTCCGGCTAGCGTCGTATTACGAGCAGTACTTC
- TRBJ2-3 - TRBV27 CASSLTGLATNWASTQYF TGTGCCAGCAGTTTAACGGGTCTAGCGACCAATTGGGCTTCGACGCAGTATTTT
TRBD1 TRBJ2-5 - TRBV11-1 CASSGDRRRPQETQYF TGTGCCAGCAGCGGGGACAGGCGCCGACCCCAAGAGACCCAGTACTTC
TRBD1 TRBJ2-3 - TRBV7-3 CASSSQGMADTQYF TGTGCCAGCAGCTCACAGGGGATGGCAGATACGCAGTATTTT
- TRBJ2-2 - TRBV18 CASSPPSTLNTGELFF TGTGCCAGCTCACCACCTTCGACCCTGAACACCGGGGAGCTGTTTTTT
- TRBJ2-4 - TRBV6-6 CASSYASGNIQYF TGTGCCAGCAGTTACGCGAGCGGGAACATTCAGTACTTC
TRBD2 TRBJ2-1 - TRBV9 CASSVSGSSYNEQFF TGTGCCAGCAGCGTTAGCGGGTCCTCCTACAATGAGCAGTTCTTC
- TRBJ1-5 - TRBV19 CASSIIRGHSYSNQPQHF TGTGCCAGTAGTATAATCCGGGGACATAGCTATAGCAATCAGCCCCAGCATTTT
- TRBJ2-1 - TRBV19 CASSTQGLNEQFF TGTGCCAGTAGTACACAGGGTTTGAATGAGCAGTTCTTC
TRBD2 TRBJ2-7 - TRBV18 CASSPGLAGVYEQYF TGTGCCAGCTCGCCCGGACTAGCGGGTGTGTACGAGCAGTACTTC
- TRBJ1-2 - TRBV28 CASSLESLGSSGYTF TGTGCCAGCAGTCTCGAGTCGTTGGGGTCTTCCGGCTACACCTTC
- TRBJ2-2 - TRBV7-2 CASTYTGELFF TGTGCCAGCACCTACACCGGGGAGCTGTTTTTT
TRBD2 TRBJ2-7 - TRBV2 CASRIAGSEQYF TGTGCCAGCAGGATAGCGGGAAGCGAGCAGTACTTC
- TRBJ1-5 - TRBV2 CASGGGLGYSNQPQHF TGTGCCAGCGGGGGAGGGTTGGGGTATAGCAATCAGCCCCAGCATTTT
- TRBJ1-5 once TRBV6-5 CASGGGISNQPQHF TGTGCCAGCGGCGGGGGAATAAGCAATCAGCCCCAGCATTTT
TRBD2 TRBJ2-3 once TRBV5-5 CASRRTSGATDTQYF TGTGCCAGCAGAAGGACTAGCGGGGCCACAGATACGCAGTATTTT
TRBD2 TRBJ2-1 - TRBV9 CASSVDTGGLYEQFF TGTGCCAGCAGCGTAGATACGGGGGGGTTGTATGAGCAGTTCTTC
- TRBJ2-1 - TRBV14 CASSQRMAFPYNEQFF TGTGCCAGCAGCCAAAGAATGGCGTTCCCCTACAATGAGCAGTTCTTC
TRBD1 TRBJ2-6 - TRBV2 CASSRAGGGGANVLTF TGTGCCAGCAGTCGGGCAGGGGGCGGTGGGGCCAACGTCCTGACTTTC
- TRBJ1-1 - TRBV6-5 CASSYWGTASEAFF TGTGCCAGCAGTTACTGGGGGACTGCGTCTGAAGCTTTCTTT
- TRBJ1-1 few TRBV25-1 CASSEYWGNTEAFF TGTGCCAGCAGTGAATATTGGGGGAACACTGAAGCTTTCTTT
TRBD2 TRBJ2-5 - TRBV6-5 CASRTLAGQETQYF TGTGCCAGCAGGACACTAGCGGGGCAAGAGACCCAGTACTTC
- TRBJ2-1 - TRBV5-1 CASSLPGGLNEQFF TGCGCCAGCAGCTTGCCAGGGGGACTCAATGAGCAGTTCTTC